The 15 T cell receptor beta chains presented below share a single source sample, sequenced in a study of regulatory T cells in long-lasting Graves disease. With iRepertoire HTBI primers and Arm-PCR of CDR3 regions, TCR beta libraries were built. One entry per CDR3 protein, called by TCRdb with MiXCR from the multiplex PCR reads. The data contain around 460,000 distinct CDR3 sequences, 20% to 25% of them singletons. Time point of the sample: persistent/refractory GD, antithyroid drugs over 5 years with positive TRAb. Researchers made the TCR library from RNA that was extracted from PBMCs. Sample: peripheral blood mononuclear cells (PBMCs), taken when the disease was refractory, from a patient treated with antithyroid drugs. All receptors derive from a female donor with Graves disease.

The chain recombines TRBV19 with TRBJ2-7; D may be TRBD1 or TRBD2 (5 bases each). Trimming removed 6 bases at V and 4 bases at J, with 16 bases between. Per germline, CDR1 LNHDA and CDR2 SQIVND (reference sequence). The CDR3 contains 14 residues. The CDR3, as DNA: TGTGCCAGTAGAACTCAACGAGGGGCGTACGAGCAGTACTTC. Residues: CASRTQRGAYEQYF.

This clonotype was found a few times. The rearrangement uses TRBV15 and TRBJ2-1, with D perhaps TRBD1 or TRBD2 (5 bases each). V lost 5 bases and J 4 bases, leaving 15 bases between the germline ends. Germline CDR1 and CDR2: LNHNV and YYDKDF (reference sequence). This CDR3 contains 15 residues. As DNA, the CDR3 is TGTGCCACCAGCCGGGACGCGGATTATTACAATGAGCAGTTCTTC. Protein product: CATSRDADYYNEQFF.

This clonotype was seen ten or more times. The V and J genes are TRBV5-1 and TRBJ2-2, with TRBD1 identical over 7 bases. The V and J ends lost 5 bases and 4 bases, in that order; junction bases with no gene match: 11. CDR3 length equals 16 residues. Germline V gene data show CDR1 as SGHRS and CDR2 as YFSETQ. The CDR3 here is CASRPPGQSPTGELFF. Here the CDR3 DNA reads TGCGCCAGCAGACCCCCGGGACAGTCCCCCACCGGGGAGCTGTTTTTT.

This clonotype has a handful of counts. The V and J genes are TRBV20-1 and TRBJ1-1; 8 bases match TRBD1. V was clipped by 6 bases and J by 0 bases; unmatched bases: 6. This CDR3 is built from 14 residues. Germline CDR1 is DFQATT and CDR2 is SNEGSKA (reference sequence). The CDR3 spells CSATGTGLNTEAFF. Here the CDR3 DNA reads TGCAGTGCCACCGGGACAGGATTGAACACTGAAGCTTTCTTT.

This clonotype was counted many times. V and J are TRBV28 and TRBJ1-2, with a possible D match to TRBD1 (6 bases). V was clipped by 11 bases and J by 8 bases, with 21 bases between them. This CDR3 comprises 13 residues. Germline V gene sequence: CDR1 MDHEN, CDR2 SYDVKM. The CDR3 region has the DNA TGTGCCTCAACCGCAGGGGAGTTTGGAGGCTACACCTTC. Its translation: CASTAGEFGGYTF.

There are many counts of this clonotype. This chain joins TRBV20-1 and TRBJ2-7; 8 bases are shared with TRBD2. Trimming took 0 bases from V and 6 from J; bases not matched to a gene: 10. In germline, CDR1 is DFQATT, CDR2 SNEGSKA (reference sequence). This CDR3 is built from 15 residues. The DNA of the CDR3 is TGCAGTGCTAGAGATGGAGCGGGAGACCCCCTCGAGCAGTACTTC. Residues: CSARDGAGDPLEQYF.

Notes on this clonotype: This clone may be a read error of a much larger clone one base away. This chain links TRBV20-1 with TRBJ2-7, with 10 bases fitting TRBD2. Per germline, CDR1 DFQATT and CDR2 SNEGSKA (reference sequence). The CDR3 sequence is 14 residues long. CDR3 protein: CSVTRAGGTYEQHF. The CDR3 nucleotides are TGCAGTGTCACACGAGCGGGAGGGACCTACGAGCAGCACTTC.

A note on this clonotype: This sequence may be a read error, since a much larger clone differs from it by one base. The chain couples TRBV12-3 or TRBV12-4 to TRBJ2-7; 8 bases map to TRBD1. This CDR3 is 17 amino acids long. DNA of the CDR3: TGTGCCAGCAGTTTAAGGTGGCGGGACAGGAAAAACTACGAGCGGTACTTC. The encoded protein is CASSLRWRDRKNYERYF.

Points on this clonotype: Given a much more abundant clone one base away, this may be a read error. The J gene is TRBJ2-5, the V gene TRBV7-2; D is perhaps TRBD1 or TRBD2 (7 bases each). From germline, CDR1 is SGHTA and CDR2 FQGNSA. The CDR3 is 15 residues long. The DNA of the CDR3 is TGTGCCAGCAGCAGGGGCGGGGGACAGCAAGAGACCCGGTACTTC. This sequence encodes CASSRGGGQQETRYF.

CDR3 coding DNA: TGTGCCAGCAGCGTAAGAGGGACCGGGGAGGAAAAACTGTTTTTT. Translated: CASSVRGTGEEKLFF. The chain uses TRBV9 and TRBJ1-4, with D tentatively TRBD1 (5 bases). The CDR3 sequence is 15 residues long. Trimming shortened V by 1 base and J by 8 bases, and 15 bases separated the two germline ends. Germline V lookup: CDR1 SGDLS, CDR2 YYNGEE.

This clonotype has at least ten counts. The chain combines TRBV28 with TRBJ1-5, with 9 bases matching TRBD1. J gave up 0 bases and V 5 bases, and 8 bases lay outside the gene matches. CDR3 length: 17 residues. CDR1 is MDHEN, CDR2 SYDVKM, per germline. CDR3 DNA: TGTGCCAGCAGTCCCCCGACAGGGGGAGATAGCAATCAGCCCCAGCATTTT. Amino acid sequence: CASSPPTGGDSNQPQHF.

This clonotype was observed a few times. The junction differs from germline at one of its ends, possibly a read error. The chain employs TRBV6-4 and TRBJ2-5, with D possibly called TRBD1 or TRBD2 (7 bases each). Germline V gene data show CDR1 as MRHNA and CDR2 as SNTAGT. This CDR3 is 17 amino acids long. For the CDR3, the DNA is TGTGCCAGCCTTGGACCAGCGGGACAGACCATCCAAGAGACCCAGTGCTTC. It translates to CASLGPAGQTIQETQCF.

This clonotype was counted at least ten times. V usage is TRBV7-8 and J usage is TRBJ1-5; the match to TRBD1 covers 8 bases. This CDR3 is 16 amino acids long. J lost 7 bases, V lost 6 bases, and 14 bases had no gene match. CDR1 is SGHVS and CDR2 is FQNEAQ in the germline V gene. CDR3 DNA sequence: TGTGCCAGCAGTTCCCTAGGTCAGGGGGCGCGGCAGCCCCAGCATTTT. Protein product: CASSSLGQGARQPQHF.

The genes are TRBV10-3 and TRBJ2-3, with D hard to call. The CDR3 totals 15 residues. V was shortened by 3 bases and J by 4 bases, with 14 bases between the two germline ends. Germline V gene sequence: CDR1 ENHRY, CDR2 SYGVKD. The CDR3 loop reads CAISDIGKFADTQYF. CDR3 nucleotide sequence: TGTGCCATCAGTGATATAGGGAAGTTTGCAGATACGCAGTATTTT.

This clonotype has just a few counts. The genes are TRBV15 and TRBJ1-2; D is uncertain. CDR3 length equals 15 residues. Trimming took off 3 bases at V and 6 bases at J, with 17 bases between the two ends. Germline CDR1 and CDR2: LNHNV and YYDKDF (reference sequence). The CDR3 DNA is TGTGCCACCAGCAGGGGTGCTTGGACCGAGGATGGCTACACCTTC. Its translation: CATSRGAWTEDGYTF.